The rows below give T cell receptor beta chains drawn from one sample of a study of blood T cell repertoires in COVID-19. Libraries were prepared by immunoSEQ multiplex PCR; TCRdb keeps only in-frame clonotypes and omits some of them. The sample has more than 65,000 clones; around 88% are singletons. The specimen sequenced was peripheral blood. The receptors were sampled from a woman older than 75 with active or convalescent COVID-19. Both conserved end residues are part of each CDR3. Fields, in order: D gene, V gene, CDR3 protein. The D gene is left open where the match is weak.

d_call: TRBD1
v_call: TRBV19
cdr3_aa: CASSPRDRYEAFF

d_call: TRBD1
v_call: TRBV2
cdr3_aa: CASSGDRITYEQYF

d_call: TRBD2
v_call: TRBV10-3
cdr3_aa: CAISESIQRGGAETQYF

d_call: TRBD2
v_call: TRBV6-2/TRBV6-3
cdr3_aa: CASSYSGRTYNEQFF

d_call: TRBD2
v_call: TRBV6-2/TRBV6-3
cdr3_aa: CASSYSTSGSRSTDTQYF

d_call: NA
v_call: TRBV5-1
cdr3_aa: CASSFAPTGADTQYF

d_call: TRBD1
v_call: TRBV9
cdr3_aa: CASSPPGQGIAGELFF

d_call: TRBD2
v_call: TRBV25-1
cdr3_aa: CASSLAGTSYNEQFF

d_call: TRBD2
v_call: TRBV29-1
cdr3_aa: CSVDFLAGGLTQYF

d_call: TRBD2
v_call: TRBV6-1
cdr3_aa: CASRPSGGADEQFF

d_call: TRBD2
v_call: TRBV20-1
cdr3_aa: CSASWWLAGEADTQYF

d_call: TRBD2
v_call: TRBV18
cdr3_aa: CASSSLAGLGNEQFF

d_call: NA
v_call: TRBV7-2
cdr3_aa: CASSLGDSPNTEAFF

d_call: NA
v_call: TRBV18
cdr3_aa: CASSPVSGVQETQYF

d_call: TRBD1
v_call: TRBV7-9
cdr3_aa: CASTIYQTGTTEAFF

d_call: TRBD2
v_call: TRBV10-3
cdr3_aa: CAISESAGAQYF

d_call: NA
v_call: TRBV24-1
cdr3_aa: CATSEKGYEKLFF